The 2 T cell receptor beta chains listed next were all sequenced from one sample in a study of metastatic and nonmetastatic thyroid tumors. Each patient came to thyroid surgery without any prior treatment (of any kind). MiXCR was used by TCRdb to re-call the PCR reads. Here the sample spans some 4,300 clones, almost 30% being singletons. Sequencing was performed on adjacent normal tissue. These TCRs come from a male donor with papillary thyroid cancer or a benign thyroid nodule (not recorded which). Some clones in this sample may be carry-over from other donors' samples.

The chain couples TRBV4-1 to TRBJ2-1; 7 bases match TRBD2. Trimming at V came to 2 bases and at J to 7 bases, leaving 2 bases not matched to a gene. From germline, CDR1 is MGHRA and CDR2 YSYEKL. This CDR3 is built from 13 residues. The CDR3 bases are TGCGCCAGCAGCCAAACCGGGGGGAATGAGCAGTTCTTC. Amino acids: CASSQTGGNEQFF.

This clone was observed a few times. A much larger clone differs from this one at a single base, so this may be a read error. V and J are TRBV12-3 or TRBV12-4 and TRBJ1-2, with D possibly TRBD1 on 6 matching bases. The CDR3 is made up of 13 amino acids. V was cut by 7 bases and J by 8 bases, with 17 bases left in between. Here the CDR3 reads CASTIRGWVGYTF. The CDR3 DNA reads as TGTGCCAGCACTATCAGGGGCTGGGTGGGCTACACCTTC.